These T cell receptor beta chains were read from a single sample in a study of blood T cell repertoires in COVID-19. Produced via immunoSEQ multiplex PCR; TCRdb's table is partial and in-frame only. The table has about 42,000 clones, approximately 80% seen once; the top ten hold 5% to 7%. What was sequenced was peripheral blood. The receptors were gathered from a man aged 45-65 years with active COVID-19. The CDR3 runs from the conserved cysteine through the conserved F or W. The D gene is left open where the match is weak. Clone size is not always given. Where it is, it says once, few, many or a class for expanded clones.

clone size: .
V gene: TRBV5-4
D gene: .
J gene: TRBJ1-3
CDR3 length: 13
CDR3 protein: CASSSTPGNTIYF
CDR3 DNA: TGTGCCAGCAGCTCGACACCTGGAAACACCATATATTTT

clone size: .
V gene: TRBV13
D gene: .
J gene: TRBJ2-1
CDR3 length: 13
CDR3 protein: CASREGSFNEQFF
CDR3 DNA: TGTGCCAGCAGGGAGGGATCATTCAATGAGCAGTTCTTC

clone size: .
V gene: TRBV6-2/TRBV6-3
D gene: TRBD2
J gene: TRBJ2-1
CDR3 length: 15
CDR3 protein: CASSYSGAGPNEQFF
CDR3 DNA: TGTGCCAGCAGTTACTCCGGAGCGGGGCCTAATGAGCAGTTCTTC

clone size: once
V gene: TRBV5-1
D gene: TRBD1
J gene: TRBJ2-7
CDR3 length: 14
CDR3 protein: CASRRGQAAYEQYF
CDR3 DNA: TGCGCCAGCAGACGGGGACAGGCTGCCTACGAGCAGTACTTC

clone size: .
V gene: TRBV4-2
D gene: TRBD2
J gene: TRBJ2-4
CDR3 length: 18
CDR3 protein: CASSLVYRGGGAKNIQYF
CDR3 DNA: TGTGCCAGCAGCCTCGTATATAGGGGCGGGGGAGCCAAAAACATTCAGTACTTC

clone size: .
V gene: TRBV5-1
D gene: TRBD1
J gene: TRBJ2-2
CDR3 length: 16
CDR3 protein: CASSLRQGASPGELFF
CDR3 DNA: TGCGCCAGCAGCCTTAGACAGGGGGCGAGTCCCGGGGAGCTGTTTTTT

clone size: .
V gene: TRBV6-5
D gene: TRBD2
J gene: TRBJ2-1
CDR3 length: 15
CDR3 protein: CASSSPGLTYNEQFF
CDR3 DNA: TGTGCCAGCAGTTCGCCGGGACTAACCTACAATGAGCAGTTCTTC

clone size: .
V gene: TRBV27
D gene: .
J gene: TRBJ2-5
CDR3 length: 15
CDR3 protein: CASSLSSGTGGTQYF
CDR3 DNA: TGTGCCAGCAGTTTATCATCAGGAACCGGGGGGACCCAGTACTTC

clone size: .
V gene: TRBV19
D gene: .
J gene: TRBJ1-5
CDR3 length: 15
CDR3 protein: CASSGGGFSNQPQHF
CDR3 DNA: TGTGCCAGTAGCGGGGGGGGGTTTAGCAATCAGCCCCAGCATTTT

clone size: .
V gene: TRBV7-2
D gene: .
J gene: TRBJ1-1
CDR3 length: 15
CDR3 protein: CASSRGSNRNTEAFF
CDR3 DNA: TGTGCCAGCAGCAGGGGTTCTAACAGGAACACTGAAGCTTTCTTT

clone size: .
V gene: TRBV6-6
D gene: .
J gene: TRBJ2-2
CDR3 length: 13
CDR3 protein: CASSLETTGELFF
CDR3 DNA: TGTGCCAGCAGTCTCGAGACTACCGGGGAGCTGTTTTTT

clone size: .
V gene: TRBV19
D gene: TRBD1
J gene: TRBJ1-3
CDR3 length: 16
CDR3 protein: CASKTGDSSSGNTIYF
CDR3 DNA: TGTGCCAGTAAGACCGGGGACAGCTCCTCTGGAAACACCATATATTTT

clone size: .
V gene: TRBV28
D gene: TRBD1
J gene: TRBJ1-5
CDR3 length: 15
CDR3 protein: CASSLPTGSHQPQHF
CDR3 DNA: TGTGCCAGCAGTTTACCGACAGGGTCCCATCAGCCCCAGCATTTT

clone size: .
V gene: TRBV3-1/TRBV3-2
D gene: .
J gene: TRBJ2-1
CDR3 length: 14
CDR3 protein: CASSQTLAGHEQFF
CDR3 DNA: TGTGCCAGCAGCCAAACTCTGGCAGGCCATGAGCAGTTCTTC

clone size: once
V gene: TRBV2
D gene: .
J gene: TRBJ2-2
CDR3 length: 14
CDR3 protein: CASSPAGATGELFF
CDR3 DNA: TGTGCCAGCAGCCCCGCAGGGGCGACCGGGGAGCTGTTTTTT

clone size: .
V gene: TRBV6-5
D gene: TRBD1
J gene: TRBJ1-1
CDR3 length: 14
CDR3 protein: CASSTDRANTEAFF
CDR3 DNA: TGTGCCAGCAGTACCGACAGGGCGAACACTGAAGCTTTCTTT

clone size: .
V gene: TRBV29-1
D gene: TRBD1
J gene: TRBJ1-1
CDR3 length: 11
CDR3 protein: CSVDRVDRAFF
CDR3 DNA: TGCAGCGTCGACAGGGTGGATCGAGCTTTCTTT

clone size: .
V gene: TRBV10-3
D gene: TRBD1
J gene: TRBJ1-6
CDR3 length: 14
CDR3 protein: CAISGGQDLSPLHF
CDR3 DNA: TGTGCCATCAGTGGGGGACAGGACCTTTCACCCCTCCACTTT

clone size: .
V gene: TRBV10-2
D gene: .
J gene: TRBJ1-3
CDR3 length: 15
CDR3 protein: CASSESGVRGNTIYF
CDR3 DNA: TGCGCCAGCAGTGAGTCAGGGGTGAGGGGAAACACCATATATTTT

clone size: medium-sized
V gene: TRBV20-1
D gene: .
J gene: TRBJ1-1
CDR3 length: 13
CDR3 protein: CSASFRGKTEAFF
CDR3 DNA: TGCAGTGCTAGTTTCCGAGGGAAAACTGAAGCTTTCTTT

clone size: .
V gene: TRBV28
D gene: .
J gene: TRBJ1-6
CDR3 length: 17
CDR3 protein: CASSLGGGGAFRSPLHF
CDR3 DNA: TGTGCCAGCAGTTTAGGGGGCGGGGGGGCATTTAGATCACCCCTCCACTTT

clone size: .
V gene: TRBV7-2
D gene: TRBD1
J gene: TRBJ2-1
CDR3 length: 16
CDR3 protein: CASSSRDRGRRGEQFF
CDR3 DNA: TGTGCCAGCAGCTCGAGGGACAGGGGGCGCCGGGGTGAGCAGTTCTTC